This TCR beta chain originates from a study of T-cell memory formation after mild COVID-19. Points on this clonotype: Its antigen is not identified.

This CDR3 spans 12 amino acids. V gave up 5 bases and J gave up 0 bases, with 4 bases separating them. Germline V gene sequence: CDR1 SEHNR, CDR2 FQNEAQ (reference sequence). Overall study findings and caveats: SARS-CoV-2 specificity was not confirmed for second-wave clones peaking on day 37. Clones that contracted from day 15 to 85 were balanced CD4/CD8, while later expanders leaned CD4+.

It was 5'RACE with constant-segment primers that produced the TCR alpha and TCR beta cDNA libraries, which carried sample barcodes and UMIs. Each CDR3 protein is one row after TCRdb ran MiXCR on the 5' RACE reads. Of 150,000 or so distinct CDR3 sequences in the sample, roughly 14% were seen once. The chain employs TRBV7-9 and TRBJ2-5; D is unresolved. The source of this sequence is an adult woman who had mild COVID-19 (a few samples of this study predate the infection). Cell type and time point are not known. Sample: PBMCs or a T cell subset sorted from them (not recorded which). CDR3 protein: CASSINQETQYF. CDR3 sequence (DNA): TGTGCCAGCAGCATTAACCAAGAGACCCAGTACTTC.